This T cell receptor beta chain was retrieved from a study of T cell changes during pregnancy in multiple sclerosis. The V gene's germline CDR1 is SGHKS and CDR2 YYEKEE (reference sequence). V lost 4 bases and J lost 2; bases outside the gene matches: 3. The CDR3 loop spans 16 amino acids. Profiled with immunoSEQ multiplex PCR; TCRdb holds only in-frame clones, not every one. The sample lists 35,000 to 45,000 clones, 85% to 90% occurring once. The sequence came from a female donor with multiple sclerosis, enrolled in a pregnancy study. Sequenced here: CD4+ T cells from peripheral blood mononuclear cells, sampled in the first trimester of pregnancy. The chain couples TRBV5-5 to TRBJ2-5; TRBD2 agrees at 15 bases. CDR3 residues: CASSPGLAGGQETQYF. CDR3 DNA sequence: TGTGCCAGCAGCCCGGGACTAGCGGGGGGACAAGAGACCCAGTACTTC.